The source of this T cell receptor (beta chain) is a study of T cell responses to AZD1222 COVID-19 vaccine. Study-level points and caveats: At baseline, seropositivity was found in only a handful of AZD1222 recipients.

Comments on this clone: Its antigen is not known.

This CDR3 is built from 13 residues. Per the germline V gene, CDR1 is WNHNN and CDR2 is SYGVQD (reference sequence). V was pared by 4 bases and J by 6 bases, with 12 bases between. The assay was immunoSEQ multiplex PCR, and TCRdb's table has in-frame clones only and misses some. The profile shows 120,000 or so clones, about 88% of them singletons. V is TRBV10-1 and J is TRBJ1-1; no definite D call. The clonotype originates from an adult in good health. The sample was peripheral blood, taken on day 0 of MenACWY control vaccination. CDR3: CASSVGRPSEAFF. In DNA, the CDR3 is TGCGCCAGCAGTGTTGGCAGACCTTCTGAAGCTTTCTTT.